In its sample, the clone carrying this T cell receptor (beta chain) was seen a few times. The antigen remains unidentified. These data belong to a study of T-cell memory formation after mild COVID-19. Study background: TCR clusters were mostly confined to one donor each.

The CDR3 is made up of 16 amino acids. The study, taken as a whole, reports: Some clones that responded turned up in pre-infection memory, which suggests that cross-reactive memory joined in. Contracting clones from day 15 to 85 showed balanced CD4/CD8; later expanders favored CD4+.

Amplification by 5'RACE using constant-segment primers produced TCR alpha and TCR beta cDNA libraries that carried sample barcodes and UMIs. TCRdb called the 5' RACE reads again in MiXCR, with one record for every CDR3 protein. Here the sample spans 550,000 to 700,000 distinct CDR3 sequences, approximately 19% being singletons. Specimen: PBMCs or a T cell subset sorted from them (not recorded which). The J gene is TRBJ1-2, the V gene TRBV21-1; no DNA check was done on the table's D call, TRBD1. TRBV21-1 is flagged as a pseudogene. This TCR was recovered from an adult woman who had mild COVID-19 (a few samples of this study predate the infection). Cell type and time point are not known. Written as DNA, the CDR3 is TGTGCCAGCAGCCAAAGAGGGGGGGGCTCTAACTATGGCTACACCTTC. Residues: CASSQRGGGSNYGYTF.